The 18 T cell receptor beta chains below all came from one sample that was sequenced in a study of blood T cell repertoires in COVID-19. Only in-frame clones appear in the TCRdb table, and some are missing; sequencing was by immunoSEQ multiplex PCR. This sample has 170,000 or so clones, with more than 85% found just once. Sequencing used PBMCs or T cells enriched from blood (not recorded which). The receptor source for this set is a woman between 45 and 60 years old who had recovered from COVID-19.

The rearrangement joins TRBV6-4 to TRBJ2-5; D perhaps matches TRBD2 (5 bases). The V end lost 0 bases, the J end lost 0 bases, and 17 bases lay between the germline ends. This CDR3 comprises 18 residues. From germline, CDR1 is MRHNA and CDR2 SNTAGT. CDR3: CASSDSRRWTRDQETQYF. The CDR3 nucleotides read TGTGCCAGCAGTGACTCGAGACGGTGGACTCGGGACCAAGAGACCCAGTACTTC.

The genes are TRBV6-2 or TRBV6-3 and TRBJ1-2; 7 bases match TRBD1. This CDR3 has 15 amino acids. V lost 5 bases and J lost 4; bases outside the gene matches: 10. The germline CDR1 and CDR2 sequences are MNHEY and SVGEGT. The CDR3, as DNA: TGTGCCAGCAGTAAGACAGGGCAGATATTCTATGGCTACACCTTC. Translating it yields CASSKTGQIFYGYTF.

This sequence joins TRBV19 and TRBJ2-1, with a weak D call TRBD2 (6 bases). V shed 2 bases and J shed 6 bases, with 14 bases lying between them. The CDR3 extends over 15 amino acids. Germline V lookup: CDR1 LNHDA, CDR2 SQIVND (reference sequence). In nucleotides, the CDR3 is TGTGCCAGTAGTATATGGGGCGGGGCCGTCAATGAGCAGTTCTTC. Encoded protein: CASSIWGGAVNEQFF.

J is TRBJ2-5 and V is TRBV27; possibly TRBD1 for D (6 bases). The germline V and J ends were trimmed by 0 bases and 3 bases, with 11 bases remaining between them. Germline loops: CDR1 MNHEY, CDR2 SMNVEV (reference sequence). This CDR3 region has 15 residues. CDR3 bases: TGTGCCAGCAGTTTATCCCAGGGGCGAGAAGAGACCCAGTACTTC. Translated: CASSLSQGREETQYF.

The rearrangement uses TRBV30 and TRBJ1-6; no firm D call. Germline V gene sequence: CDR1 GTSNPN, CDR2 SVGIG (reference sequence). V lost 2 bases to trimming and J lost 9 bases, with 20 bases between them. The CDR3 totals 16 residues. CDR3 bases: TGTGCCTGGAGTCGAGGTGAGGGAGTACCCGGTTCACCCCTCCACTTT. Amino acid sequence: CAWSRGEGVPGSPLHF. The full variable domain, completed using reference TRBV30 and TRBJ1-6, is SQTIHQWPATLVQPVGSPLSLECTVEGTSNPNLYWYRQAAGRGLQLLFYSVGIGQISSEVPQNLSASRPQDRQFILSSKKLLLSDSGFYLCAWSRGEGVPGSPLHFGNGTRLTVT.

As for this clone: The same CDR3 is also encoded by other DNA sequences in this sample. The genes are TRBV7-2 and TRBJ2-5; 9 bases match TRBD1. J lost 1 base, V lost 4 bases, and 4 bases had no gene match. There are 15 residues in the CDR3. Germline loops: CDR1 SGHTA, CDR2 FQGNSA. In DNA, the CDR3 is TGTGCCAGCAGCTCGCGGGACAGGGCCCAAGAGACCCAGTACTTC. It encodes CASSSRDRAQETQYF. Supplemented by reference TRBV7-2 and TRBJ2-5, the full variable domain reads GAGVSQSPSNKVTEKGKDVELRCDPISGHTALYWYRQSLGQGLEFLIYFQGNSAPDKSGLPSDRFSAERTGGSVSTLTIQRTQQEDSAVYLCASSSRDRAQETQYFGPGTRLLVL.

CDR3 nucleotide sequence: TGTGCCAGCAGCCAAGATTCCTGGACAGCTGAAAAACTGTTTTTT. This encodes CASSQDSWTAEKLFF. The chain recombines TRBV14 with TRBJ1-4; TRBD1 is a possible D gene (6 bases). The CDR3 is 15 residues long. The germline gives CDR1 SGHDN, CDR2 FVKESK. V lost 0 bases and J lost 7, with 12 bases in between.

The chain employs TRBV3-1 (or the pseudogene TRBV3-2) and TRBJ1-2; 12 bases match TRBD1. CDR1 LGHDT and CDR2 YNNKEL come from the germline V gene (reference sequence). The V gene end was trimmed by 1 base and the J gene end by 5 bases; junction bases not matched to a gene: 11. CDR3 length equals 18 residues. CDR3 sequence: CASSQGVMGTGGAYGYTF. The CDR3 DNA is TGTGCCAGCAGCCAAGGCGTAATGGGGACAGGGGGCGCATATGGCTACACCTTC.

This chain uses TRBV6-5 with TRBJ1-5, with D possibly matching TRBD1 (5 bases). Germline assignment: CDR1 MNHEY and CDR2 SVGAGI. The CDR3 covers 15 residues. V shed 0 bases and J shed 3 bases, with 9 bases lying between them. CDR3: CASSYSGRVNQPQHF. In DNA, the CDR3 is TGTGCCAGCAGTTACTCGGGCAGGGTCAATCAGCCCCAGCATTTT.

This chain uses TRBV4-2 with TRBJ1-5, with D possibly being TRBD1 (5 bases). In germline, CDR1 is LGHNA, CDR2 YNFKEQ. The CDR3 contains 14 residues. The V end was cut by 5 bases, the J end by 5 bases, with 13 bases between. The CDR3 is CASSVQGSDQPQHF. Written as DNA, the CDR3 is TGTGCCAGCAGCGTTCAGGGTTCTGATCAGCCCCAGCATTTT.

V gene TRBV2 combines with J gene TRBJ1-1, with a possible D match to TRBD1 (5 bases). The V gene lost 4 bases and the J gene lost 2 bases, with 11 bases spanning the gap. CDR1 is SNHLY, CDR2 FYNNEI, per germline. The CDR3 extends over 14 amino acids. The CDR3 nucleotides read TGTGCCAGCAGTGTGACAGAACTTAACACTGAAGCTTTCTTT. This codes for CASSVTELNTEAFF.

J is TRBJ2-5 and V is TRBV28, with 9 nucleotides matching TRBD1. The CDR3 is 15 amino acids. In germline, CDR1 is MDHEN, CDR2 SYDVKM. V lost 5 bases and J lost 5; bases outside the gene matches: 9. The CDR3 protein is CASSIQDRGLETQYF. CDR3 sequence (DNA): TGTGCCAGCAGTATTCAGGACAGGGGCCTTGAGACCCAGTACTTC. Filled out from reference TRBV28 and TRBJ2-5, the complete variable domain reads DVKVTQSSRYLVKRTGEKVFLECVQDMDHENMFWYRQDPGLGLRLIYFSYDVKMKEKGDIPEGYSVSREKKERFSLILESASTNQTSMYLCASSIQDRGLETQYFGPGTRLLVL.

This rearrangement joins TRBV11-3 to TRBJ2-1, with 13 bases lining up with TRBD2. CDR1 is SGHNT and CDR2 is YENEEA in the germline V gene. The CDR3 has 16 residues. V trimming: 5 bases; J trimming: 9 bases; junction bases outside the gene matches: 10. CDR3 nucleotide sequence: TGTGCCAGCAGCCAAAAACTAGCGGGAGGGCCAGGTGAGCAGTTCTTC. It encodes CASSQKLAGGPGEQFF.

The chain uses TRBV2 and TRBJ2-3; TRBD2 matches at 8 bases. The CDR3 is 14 residues long. Germline trimming cut 10 bases from V and 0 bases from J; bases unmatched to any gene: 6. The germline V gene has CDR1 SNHLY and CDR2 FYNNEI. The DNA of the CDR3 is TGTGCCACCCGAACTAGCGGAAGCACAGATACGCAGTATTTT. Translated: CATRTSGSTDTQYF.

The V gene is TRBV28, the J gene TRBJ2-2; TRBD2 agrees at 8 bases. Germline CDR1 and CDR2: MDHEN and SYDVKM. Trimming at V came to 4 bases and at J to 1 base, leaving 14 bases not matched to a gene. The CDR3 length is 19 residues. The CDR3 region is CASSSTGGSGIGNTGELFF. CDR3 sequence (DNA): TGTGCCAGCAGTTCCACCGGGGGTAGCGGGATAGGGAACACCGGGGAGCTGTTTTTT.

The rearrangement uses TRBV7-2 and TRBJ1-3; 7 bases line up with TRBD1. This CDR3 comprises 14 residues. Germline loops: CDR1 SGHTA, CDR2 FQGNSA. Losses at the gene ends were 6 bases for V and 2 bases for J; bases not matched to a gene: 4. The CDR3 region has the DNA TGTGCCAGCAGTAACAGGGGTGCTGGAAACACCATATATTTT. Translating gives CASSNRGAGNTIYF.

The rearrangement joins TRBV7-9 to TRBJ1-1, with D perhaps matching TRBD1 (6 bases). Germline V gives CDR1 SEHNR, CDR2 FQNEAQ (reference sequence). The CDR3 sequence is 15 residues long. V gave up 5 bases and J gave up 1 base, with 14 bases separating them. CDR3 in amino acids: CASSPPGVGNTEAFF. The DNA of the CDR3 is TGTGCCAGCAGCCCCCCAGGGGTAGGGAACACTGAAGCTTTCTTT.

The V and J genes are TRBV4-2 and TRBJ2-5, with 9 bases matching TRBD2. V gave up 6 bases and J gave up 4 bases; unmatched junction bases: 9. The CDR3 length is 15 residues. The germline V gene encodes CDR1 LGHNA and CDR2 YNFKEQ. This chain's CDR3 is CASRIAGAGVETQYF. The CDR3 coding sequence is TGTGCCAGCAGAATAGCGGGAGCGGGGGTAGAGACCCAGTACTTC.